The present T cell receptor beta chain was sequenced within a study of OX40 agonist ivuxolimab in advanced cancers. Looking at the study overall: Ivuxolimab was an agonistic, fully human IgG2 monoclonal antibody directed against OX40 (CD134), a costimulatory receptor. The monotherapy dose-escalation portion (N ≈ 52 patients) of the phase I ivuxolimab trial is reported in the paper. Among the approximately 50 dose-escalation patients, around 20 had hepatocellular carcinoma, 15 or so melanoma, 9 renal cell carcinoma and 9 head and neck cancer. Intravenous ivuxolimab was administered to patients every 2 weeks at six dose levels: 0.01, 0.1, 0.3, 1.5, 3 and 10 mg/kg. The purpose of peripheral TCRbeta sequencing was to test whether ivuxolimab changed TCR sequence diversity and led to clonal T-cell expansion. Patients were allowed to have had prior anti-PD-1, anti-PD-L1 or anti-CTLA-4 therapy, and around two fifths of the dose-escalation patients had been treated with checkpoint inhibitors. In the dose-escalation cohort, 82.7% of patients were male, and the mean age was around 60 years, with a range of roughly 23 to 85. Three dose-escalation patients achieved partial responses, one with hepatocellular carcinoma and two with cutaneous melanoma.

There are 15 amino acids in the CDR3, from cysteine to phenylalanine inclusive. Just the 45-base CDR3 DNA is kept, in frame starting at base 1. V has 1 base trimmed and J has 8 bases trimmed; junction bases matching no gene number 7. According to the germline V gene, CDR1 reads SGHRS and CDR2 reads YFSETQ. The full study reports these points: After ivuxolimab, more expanded clones were found on average in CD8+ T cells than in CD4+ T cells. In partial responders in the 0.1-3.0 mg/kg groups, normalized peripheral clonal expansion was found to be among the lowest, especially among CD8+ T cells. At doses of 0.1 to 3.0 mg/kg, clonal expansion of both CD4+ and CD8+ T cells in blood was seen between baseline and week 6. Low levels of normalized T-cell clonal expansion were also shown by some nonresponding patients. The antigen specificity of the peripheral T cells that underwent clonal expansion was not determined.

As regards this clone: This receptor's antigen is unknown. The record has no base qualities; no much larger clone is one base away.

The trial excluded patients who had a history of autoimmune disease or were on systemic immunosuppression. In every dose cohort, peripheral blood was drawn for TCR sequencing at baseline, cycle 4 day 1, and cycle 7 day 1. Samples were obtained from an open-label, multicenter, first-in-human phase I dose-escalation trial of ivuxolimab. Adults with locally advanced or metastatic head and neck squamous cell, hepatocellular, melanoma or renal cell carcinoma were enrolled in the trial. CD4+ and CD8+ T cells were sorted separately from peripheral blood before TCR sequencing. Genomic DNA was extracted from sorted cells for sequencing of the TCRbeta CDR3 region. TCRbeta CDR3 regions were sequenced using the immunoSEQ Assay. As stored in TCRdb, this immuneACCESS dataset retains in-frame rearrangements with V and J assigned. A fraction of the clones does not appear; measured against another copy, unresolved V genes explain less than half of the discrepancy, and the remainder lacks a known reason. The sample table lists fewer than 80,000 clones, 80% to 90% of them with a count of one. The ten largest make up less than 6% of the sample.

This TCR came from an adult with an advanced solid tumor such as melanoma, head and neck, liver or kidney cancer. Recombination connected TRBV5-1 to TRBJ2-1; TRBD2 fits 9 bases in the junction. The source was CD4+ or CD8+ T cells sorted from blood, collected in a trial of the OX40 agonist ivuxolimab. The CDR3 region has the sequence CASSLRRGGPHEQFF. The DNA sequence follows: TGCGCCAGCAGCTTGCGGCGGGGGGGCCCCCATGAGCAGTTCTTC.